One T cell receptor (beta chain) is described in this entry. This record comes from a study of control samples from healthy donors and cancer patients. The method was immunoSEQ multiplex PCR; TCRdb's version includes in-frame clones alone and lacks a portion of them. Here the sample spans about 75,000 clones, 84% being singletons. The V and J ends lost 4 bases and 4 bases, in that order; junction bases with no gene match: 4. This CDR3 contains 15 residues. Looked up from germline, CDR1 is MDHEN and CDR2 is SYDVKM. This sequence joins TRBV28 and TRBJ2-2, with 9 bases lining up with TRBD1. The source is a man in his fifties in good health. Sequencing used blood. In DNA, the CDR3 is TGTGCCAGCAGTTCCCCGGGACAGGGCACCGGGGAGCTGTTTTTT. Amino acid sequence: CASSSPGQGTGELFF.